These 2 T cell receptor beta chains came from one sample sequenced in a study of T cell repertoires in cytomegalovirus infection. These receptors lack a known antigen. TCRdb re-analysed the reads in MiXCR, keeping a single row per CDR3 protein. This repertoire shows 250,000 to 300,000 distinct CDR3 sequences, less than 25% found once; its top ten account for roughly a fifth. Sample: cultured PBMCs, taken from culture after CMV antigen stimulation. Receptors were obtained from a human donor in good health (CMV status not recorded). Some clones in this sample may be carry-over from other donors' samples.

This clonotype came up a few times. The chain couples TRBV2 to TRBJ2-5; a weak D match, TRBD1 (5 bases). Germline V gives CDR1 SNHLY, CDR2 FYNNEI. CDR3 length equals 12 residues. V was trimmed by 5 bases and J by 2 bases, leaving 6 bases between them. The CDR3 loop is CASSRGQETQYF. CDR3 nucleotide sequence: TGTGCCAGCAGTAGGGGTCAAGAGACCCAGTACTTC. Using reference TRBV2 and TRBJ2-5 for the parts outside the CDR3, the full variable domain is EPEVTQTPSHQVTQMGQEVILRCVPISNHLYFYWYRQILGQKVEFLVSFYNNEISEKSEIFDDQFSVERPDGSNFTLKIRSTKLEDSAMYFCASSRGQETQYFGPGTRLLVL.

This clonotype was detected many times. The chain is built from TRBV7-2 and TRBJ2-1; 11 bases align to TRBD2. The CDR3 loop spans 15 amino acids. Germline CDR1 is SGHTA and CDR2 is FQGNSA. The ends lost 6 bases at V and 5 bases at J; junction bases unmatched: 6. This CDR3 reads CASRPTSGGNNEQFF. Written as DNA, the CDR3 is TGTGCCAGCAGGCCTACTAGCGGGGGTAACAATGAGCAGTTCTTC. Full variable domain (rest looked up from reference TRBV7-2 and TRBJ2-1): GAGVSQSPSNKVTEKGKDVELRCDPISGHTALYWYRQSLGQGLEFLIYFQGNSAPDKSGLPSDRFSAERTGGSVSTLTIQRTQQEDSAVYLCASRPTSGGNNEQFFGPGTRLTVL.